The present TCR beta chain was sequenced within a study of blood T cell repertoires in COVID-19. Across the study: Sources were T cells, B-cell-depleted T cells, or PBMCs; the material itself was cDNA or gDNA.

Germline values: CDR1 SGDLS, CDR2 YYNGEE. Unmatched junction bases numbered 8, after V lost 0 bases and J lost 2 bases. The CDR3 runs to 16 residues. TCRdb's copy holds only in-frame clones and misses some; the assay was immunoSEQ multiplex PCR. The data show around 140,000 clones, roughly three quarters seen once. V usage is TRBV9 and J usage is TRBJ2-7; 7 nucleotides line up with TRBD2. Sequencing input: peripheral blood. The sequence came from a woman aged 55-69 years with acute or convalescent COVID-19. The CDR3 sequence: CASSVGPAGTTYEQYF. In DNA form, the CDR3 reads TGTGCCAGCAGCGTAGGCCCAGCGGGAACCACCTACGAGCAGTACTTC.